A selection of T cell receptor beta chains follows, all from one sample in a study of glioma-infiltrating T cells. TCRdb re-analysed the multiplex PCR reads in MiXCR, keeping a single row per CDR3 protein. Of 300,000 to 450,000 distinct CDR3 sequences in the sample, about 40% were seen once. Sequenced sample: glioma tissue, nonneoplastic brain tissue, or PBMCs (not recorded which). The source of these receptors is a human donor with low-grade glioma or glioblastoma, undergoing nonglioma brain surgery, or in good health (not recorded which). Both conserved end residues are part of each CDR3. D genes are given only for firm matches. A clone size is listed for some rows: how often the clone was seen (once, few, many), or a class if it is expanded.

>TRBJ2-3|many|TRBD2|TRBV27
CASSPLAGGRGDTQYF
TGTGCCAGCAGTCCACTAGCGGGAGGACGGGGGGATACGCAGTATTTT
>TRBJ2-1|.|TRBD2|TRBV24-1
CATSDLRLAGGQFF
TGTGCCACCAGTGATTTGCGGCTAGCGGGAGGGCAGTTCTTC
>TRBJ2-1|once|.|TRBV7-9
CASSSTIYNEQFF
TGTGCCAGCAGCTCGACTATTTACAATGAGCAGTTCTTC
>TRBJ2-7|few|.|TRBV4-2
CASSQGFLDEQYF
TGTGCCAGCAGCCAAGGTTTCTTGGACGAGCAGTACTTC
>TRBJ2-3|.|.|TRBV7-2
CASGSSGTPDTQYF
TGTGCCAGCGGCTCCTCCGGGACCCCAGATACGCAGTATTTT
>TRBJ2-3|.|.|TRBV7-9
CASSLGGTTDTEYF
TGTGCCAGCAGCTTAGGGGGAACCACAGATACGGAGTATTTT
>TRBJ2-7|.|TRBD2|TRBV12-3/TRBV12-4
CASSYWTSGSYEQYF
TGTGCCAGCAGTTACTGGACTAGCGGGAGTTACGAGCAGTACTTC
>TRBJ2-3|.|.|TRBV27
CASSDLKAHGTDTQYF
TGTGCCAGCAGTGATTTGAAGGCTCACGGGACCGATACGCAGTATTTT
>TRBJ2-6|.|.|TRBV4-1
CASSPVAGPSYASGANVLTF
TGCGCCAGCAGCCCAGTCGCCGGTCCGTCGTATGCCTCTGGGGCCAACGTCCTGACTTTC
>TRBJ1-1|.|.|TRBV19
CASSIWGSTEALF
TGTGCCAGTAGTATTTGGGGTAGCACTGAAGCTCTCTTT
>TRBJ2-3|.|.|TRBV29-1
CSVARQGTDTQYF
TGCAGCGTTGCCCGACAGGGCACAGATACGCAGTATTTT
>TRBJ2-3|.|TRBD2|TRBV5-1
CASSTGGDTDTQYF
TGCGCCAGCAGCACCGGGGGGGACACAGATACGCAGTATTTT
>TRBJ2-1|.|TRBD1|TRBV25-1
CASRDREPYNEQFF
TGTGCCAGCAGGGACAGGGAACCCTACAATGAGCAGTTCTTC
>TRBJ2-7|few|TRBD2|TRBV20-1
CSARTVGGGYEQYF
TGCAGTGCTAGAACGGTCGGGGGGGGCTACGAGCAGTACTTC
>TRBJ2-3|many|TRBD2|TRBV6-2/TRBV6-3
CASSYGPLAGATDTQYF
TGTGCCAGCAGTTACGGGCCGCTAGCGGGAGCCACAGATACGCAGTATTTT
>TRBJ1-1|.|.|TRBV20-1
CSAIEIGQENTDAFF
TGCAGTGCCATAGAGATCGGGCAGGAGAACACTGACGCTTTCTTT
>TRBJ1-5|few|TRBD1|TRBV28
CASSLLGDRGPLYQPQHF
TGTGCCAGCAGTTTATTAGGGGACAGGGGGCCTTTATATCAGCCCCAGCATTTT
>TRBJ1-3|few|.|TRBV12-3/TRBV12-4
CASSIGNTIYF
TGTGCCAGCAGCATCGGAAACACCATATATTTT
>TRBJ1-5|few|TRBD1|TRBV12-3/TRBV12-4
CASSTGQGRYQPQHF
TGTGCCAGCAGTACCGGACAGGGGAGGTATCAGCCCCAGCATTTT
>TRBJ2-7|.|.|TRBV20-1
CSARSGVTYTEQYF
TGCAGTGCTAGATCTGGGGTTACGTACACTGAGCAGTACTTC
>TRBJ1-1|.|TRBD1|TRBV7-2
CASRQGAKMTTEAFF
TGTGCCAGCAGACAGGGGGCGAAGATGACCACTGAAGCTTTCTTT
>TRBJ1-5|.|TRBD1|TRBV7-2
CASSLFGTAGNQPQHF
TGTGCCAGCAGCTTATTCGGGACAGCCGGCAATCAGCCCCAGCATTTT
>TRBJ2-4|.|.|TRBV4-2
CASSQSNIQYF
TGTGCCAGCAGCCAATCCAACATTCAGTACTTC
>TRBJ2-7|many|.|TRBV20-1
CSATVSGRYEQYF
TGCAGTGCTACTGTGTCAGGGAGATACGAGCAGTACTTC
>TRBJ1-4|.|.|TRBV4-2
CASSQDRGLADATNEKLFF
TGTGCCAGCAGCCAAGATCGGGGATTGGCCGATGCAACTAATGAAAAACTGTTTTTT
>TRBJ1-5|.|TRBD1|TRBV20-1
CSARSPGQGYNQPQHF
TGCAGTGCTAGGAGCCCGGGACAGGGTTACAATCAGCCCCAGCATTTT
>TRBJ1-2|.|.|TRBV28
CATPWGPVGYTF
TGTGCCACCCCCTGGGGGCCGGTTGGCTACACCTTC
>TRBJ2-1|.|TRBD1|TRBV4-1
CASSRSPGGYNEQFF
TGCGCCAGCAGCCGATCCCCAGGGGGTTACAATGAGCAGTTCTTC
>TRBJ1-4|.|.|TRBV25-1
CASTSSTGHSRGQKLFF
TGTGCCAGCACCTCATCCACTGGACATTCCAGGGGCCAGAAACTGTTTTTT
>TRBJ2-1|.|TRBD2|TRBV28
CASSAPHAGGPSGNEQFF
TGTGCCAGCAGCGCCCCCCATGCGGGAGGGCCAAGTGGGAATGAGCAGTTCTTC
>TRBJ2-2|once|.|TRBV25-1
CASSDHDNTGELYF
TGTGCCAGCAGTGACCATGATAACACCGGGGAGCTGTATTTT
>TRBJ2-1|.|TRBD2|TRBV7-7
CASSAGLAGGPGRNEQFF
TGTGCTAGCAGCGCTGGACTAGCGGGAGGGCCTGGAAGGAATGAGCAGTTCTTC
>TRBJ1-2|few|.|TRBV19
CASTQMPVTAYGYTF
TGTGCCAGTACCCAGATGCCGGTGACAGCGTATGGCTACACCTTC
>TRBJ2-7|.|TRBD2|TRBV4-3
CASSQDLAGAPYEQYF
TGCGCCAGCAGCCAAGATCTCGCGGGAGCGCCCTACGAGCAGTACTTC
>TRBJ2-1|.|TRBD2|TRBV4-3
CASSQVVLAGIEQFF
TGCGCCAGCAGCCAAGTGGTACTAGCGGGAATTGAGCAGTTCTTC
>TRBJ1-1|few|.|TRBV20-1
CSARETGGTEAFF
TGCAGTGCTAGAGAAACGGGGGGGACTGAAGCTTTCTTT
>TRBJ2-1|.|TRBD1|TRBV5-1
CVSSSTGGSYNEQFF
TGTGTTAGCAGCTCTACAGGGGGGTCCTACAATGAGCAGTTCTTC
>TRBJ1-1|few|.|TRBV11-1
CASSPRRVTEAFF
TGTGCCAGCAGCCCGCGTAGGGTCACTGAAGCTTTCTTT
>TRBJ1-2|.|.|TRBV29-1
CSVINPLGGDYGYTF
TGCAGCGTTATAAACCCGCTTGGAGGGGACTATGGCTACACCTTC
>TRBJ2-5|few|.|TRBV20-1
CSARGGSWDQETQYF
TGCAGTGCTAGAGGGGGTAGCTGGGATCAAGAGACCCAGTACTTC